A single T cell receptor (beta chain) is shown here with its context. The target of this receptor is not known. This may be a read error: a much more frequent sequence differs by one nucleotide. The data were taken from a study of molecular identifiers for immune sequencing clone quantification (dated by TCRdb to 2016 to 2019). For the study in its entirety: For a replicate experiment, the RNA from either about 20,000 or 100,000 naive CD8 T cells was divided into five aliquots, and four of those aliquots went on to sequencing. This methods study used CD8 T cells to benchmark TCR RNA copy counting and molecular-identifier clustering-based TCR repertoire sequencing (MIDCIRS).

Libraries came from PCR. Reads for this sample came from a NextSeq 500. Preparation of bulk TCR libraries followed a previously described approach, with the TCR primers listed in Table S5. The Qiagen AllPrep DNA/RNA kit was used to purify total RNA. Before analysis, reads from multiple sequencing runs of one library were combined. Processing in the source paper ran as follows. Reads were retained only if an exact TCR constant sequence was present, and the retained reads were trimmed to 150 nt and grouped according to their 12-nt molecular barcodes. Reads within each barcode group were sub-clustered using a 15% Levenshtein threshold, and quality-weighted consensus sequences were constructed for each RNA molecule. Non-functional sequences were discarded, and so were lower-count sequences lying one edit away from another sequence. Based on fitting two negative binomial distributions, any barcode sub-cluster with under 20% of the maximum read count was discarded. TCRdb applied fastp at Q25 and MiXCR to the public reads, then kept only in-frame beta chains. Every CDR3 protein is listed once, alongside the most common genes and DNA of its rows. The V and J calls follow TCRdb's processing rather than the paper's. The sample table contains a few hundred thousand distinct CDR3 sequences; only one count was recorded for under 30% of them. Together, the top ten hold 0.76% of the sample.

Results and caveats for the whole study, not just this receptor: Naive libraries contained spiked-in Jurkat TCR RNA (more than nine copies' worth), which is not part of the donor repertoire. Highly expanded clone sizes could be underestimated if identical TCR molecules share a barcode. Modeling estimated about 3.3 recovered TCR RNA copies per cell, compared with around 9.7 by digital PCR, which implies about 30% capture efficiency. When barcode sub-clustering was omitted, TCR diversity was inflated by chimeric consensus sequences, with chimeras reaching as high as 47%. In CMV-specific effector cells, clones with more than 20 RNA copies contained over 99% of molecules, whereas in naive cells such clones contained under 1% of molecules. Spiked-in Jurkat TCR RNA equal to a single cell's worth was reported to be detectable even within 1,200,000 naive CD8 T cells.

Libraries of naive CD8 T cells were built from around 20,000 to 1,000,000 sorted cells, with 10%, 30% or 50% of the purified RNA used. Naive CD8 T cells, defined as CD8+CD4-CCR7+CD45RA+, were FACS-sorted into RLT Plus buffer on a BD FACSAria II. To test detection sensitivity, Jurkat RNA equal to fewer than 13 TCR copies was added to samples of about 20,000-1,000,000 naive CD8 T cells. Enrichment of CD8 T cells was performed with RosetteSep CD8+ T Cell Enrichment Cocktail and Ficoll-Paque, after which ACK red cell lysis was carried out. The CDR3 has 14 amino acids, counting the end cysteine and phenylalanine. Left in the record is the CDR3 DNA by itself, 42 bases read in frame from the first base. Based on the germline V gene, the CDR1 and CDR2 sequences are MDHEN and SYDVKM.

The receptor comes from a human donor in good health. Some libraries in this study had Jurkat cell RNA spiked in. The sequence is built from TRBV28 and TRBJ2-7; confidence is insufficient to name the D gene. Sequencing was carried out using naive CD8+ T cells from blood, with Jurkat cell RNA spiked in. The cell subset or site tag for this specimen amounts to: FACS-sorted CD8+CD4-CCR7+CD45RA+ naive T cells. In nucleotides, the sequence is TGTGCCAGCAGTTTGGGAAGAGCCTCCTACGAGCAGCACTTC. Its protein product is CASSLGRASYEQHF.